Listed here is a single TCR beta chain. Antigen: not known. These data originate in a study of T-cell memory formation after mild COVID-19. Turning to the study itself: Among the donors, TCR clusters were largely specific to each donor.

Points from the study as a whole: Day 15 to 85 contracting clones showed balanced CD4/CD8; day 15 to 37 expanders favored CD4+. Most CD4+ clones that shrank were in CM and EM, while CD8+ ones turned up in EMRA. Second-wave clones reaching peak frequency on day 37 lacked confirmed SARS-CoV-2 specificity.

TCRdb redid the calling of the 5' RACE reads with MiXCR, one entry per CDR3 protein. The table includes around 300,000 distinct CDR3 sequences, roughly an eighth detected once. Trimming stripped 5 bases from V and 2 bases from J, with 7 bases between. The CDR3 totals 13 residues. Germline V gives CDR1 SGHTA, CDR2 FQGNSA. The TCR was taken from a man aged 18 to 35 who had mild COVID-19 (a few samples of this study predate the infection). Cell type and time point are not known. The chain links TRBV7-2 to TRBJ1-5; D remains ambiguous. Sequencing was done on a sample of PBMCs or a T cell subset sorted from them (not recorded which). The chain's CDR3 is CASSIPGNQPQHF. Written as DNA, the CDR3 is TGTGCCAGCAGCATTCCGGGCAATCAGCCCCAGCATTTT.